These 2 T cell receptor beta chains share one sample of origin, sequenced in a study of technical replicates of blood from several donors. TCRdb's copy holds only in-frame clones and misses some; the assay was immunoSEQ multiplex PCR. Seen here are fewer than 100,000 clones, roughly 95% observed once, and the top ten hold 0.25% to 0.35%. The sample taken for sequencing was T cells isolated from PBMCs. These receptors originate from a human donor in good health.

The chain joins TRBV4-1 to TRBJ1-5; 7 bases agree with TRBD1. J lost 4 bases, V lost 0 bases, and 15 bases had no gene match. The germline gives CDR1 MGHRA, CDR2 YSYEKL. CDR3 size: 19 residues. In DNA, the CDR3 is TGCGCCAGCAGCCAAGAGAAGAGCGGCTGGCAGACAGGGAATCAGCCCCAGCATTTT. Protein: CASSQEKSGWQTGNQPQHF.

With respect to this clone: Germline is not matched at one junction end, which may reflect a read error. The genes are TRBV6-1 and TRBJ1-4, with 8 positions matching TRBD1. The length of the CDR3 is 13 residues. In germline, CDR1 is MNHNS, CDR2 SASEGT. CDR3 sequence: CAGSEVWTGWLFF. In nucleotides, the CDR3 is TGTGCCGGCAGTGAAGTCTGGACAGGGTGGCTGTTTTTT.